The clone carrying this TCR beta chain was counted only a few times. TCRdb reprocessed the 5' RACE reads with MiXCR, giving one entry per CDR3 protein. The data show approximately 510,000 distinct CDR3 sequences, less than 25% seen once. From germline, CDR1 is LGHNT and CDR2 FRNRAP. V lost 6 bases to trimming and J lost 9 bases, with 15 bases between them. The CDR3 sequence is 12 residues long. The data originate from a study of T cells after yellow fever vaccination. Material: PBMCs, obtained roughly 20 days after the first yellow fever vaccination. V and J are TRBV12-5 and TRBJ2-7, with D possibly TRBD1 on 6 matching bases. This TCR was sampled from a man younger than 30 who received the YFV17D yellow fever vaccine. The CDR3 protein is CASGRAGDGQYF. For the CDR3, the DNA is TGTGCTAGTGGGCGAGCAGGGGACGGGCAGTACTTC.